These T cell receptor beta chains were read from a single sample in a study of monozygotic twins with inflammatory bowel disease. With the 5' RACE reads reprocessed, TCRdb shows one record per CDR3 protein and no DNA. This table holds around 99,000 distinct CDR3 sequences. Sample: blood. The source is a human donor with ulcerative colitis or Crohn's disease, or a healthy co-twin of an affected twin (not recorded which). The CDR3 runs from the conserved cysteine through the conserved F or W.

J gene: TRBJ2-1; V gene: TRBV7-2; CDR3 protein: CASSSSDWGFF
J gene: TRBJ1-1; V gene: TRBV5-6; CDR3 protein: CASSLRELQGPNTEAFF
J gene: TRBJ2-1; V gene: TRBV2; CDR3 protein: CASSFQAGTSGGNEQFF
J gene: TRBJ2-2; V gene: TRBV11-1; CDR3 protein: CASSSNDRGELFF
J gene: TRBJ1-5; V gene: TRBV18; CDR3 protein: CASSPPWGGSQHF
J gene: TRBJ2-1; V gene: TRBV5-1; CDR3 protein: CASSPSGGGKIEQFF
J gene: TRBJ1-1; V gene: TRBV7-3; CDR3 protein: CASSLREGAEAFF
J gene: TRBJ2-7; V gene: TRBV5-6; CDR3 protein: CASSLRDTHEQYF
J gene: TRBJ2-1; V gene: TRBV28; CDR3 protein: CASTPGQFYNEQFF
J gene: TRBJ2-2; V gene: TRBV5-4; CDR3 protein: CASSLAGGRDTGELFF
J gene: TRBJ2-2; V gene: TRBV28; CDR3 protein: CASQVEPDTGELFF
J gene: TRBJ1-5; V gene: TRBV7-9; CDR3 protein: CASSLDLEPQHF
J gene: TRBJ2-2; V gene: TRBV12-3/TRBV12-4; CDR3 protein: CASSVTENTGELFF
J gene: TRBJ2-1; V gene: TRBV7-9; CDR3 protein: CASSQGISDYNEQFF
J gene: TRBJ2-1; V gene: TRBV11-2; CDR3 protein: CASRVAGGPSSYNEQFF
J gene: TRBJ1-4; V gene: TRBV7-2; CDR3 protein: CASGRAGGNEKLFF
J gene: TRBJ1-5; V gene: TRBV27; CDR3 protein: CAKPGSNQPQHF
J gene: TRBJ2-3; V gene: TRBV7-9; CDR3 protein: CASSFGSAGTDTQYF
J gene: TRBJ2-1; V gene: TRBV6-5; CDR3 protein: CASSTPKRGGRENEQFF
J gene: TRBJ2-5; V gene: TRBV10-3; CDR3 protein: CATNSGRDQETQYF
J gene: TRBJ1-1; V gene: TRBV19; CDR3 protein: CASSPRTGERAEAFF
J gene: TRBJ2-3; V gene: TRBV20-1; CDR3 protein: CSAKKGGSTDTQYF
J gene: TRBJ2-7; V gene: TRBV29-1; CDR3 protein: CSVGLAGGVEQYF
J gene: TRBJ2-5; V gene: TRBV28; CDR3 protein: CASSLGKTADGTQYF
J gene: TRBJ1-5; V gene: TRBV7-2; CDR3 protein: CASSSQGQQPQHF
J gene: TRBJ1-1; V gene: TRBV28; CDR3 protein: CASSSSGVYMNTEAFF
J gene: TRBJ1-5; V gene: TRBV12-3/TRBV12-4; CDR3 protein: CASRLGQGSNQPQHF
J gene: TRBJ2-1; V gene: TRBV20-1; CDR3 protein: CSARSVGDEQFF
J gene: TRBJ2-1; V gene: TRBV7-2; CDR3 protein: CASSLGPGYNEQFF
J gene: TRBJ2-7; V gene: TRBV5-1; CDR3 protein: CASSREGGTYEQYF
J gene: TRBJ2-1; V gene: TRBV29-1; CDR3 protein: CSDGLAGNNEQFF
J gene: TRBJ2-3; V gene: TRBV7-9; CDR3 protein: CASSSVLKSTDTQYF
J gene: TRBJ2-1; V gene: TRBV18; CDR3 protein: CASSLGDSLGGNEQFF
J gene: TRBJ2-7; V gene: TRBV7-2; CDR3 protein: CASSSSGEAYEQYF
J gene: TRBJ2-7; V gene: TRBV5-6; CDR3 protein: CASNPPGSLASEQYF
J gene: TRBJ2-5; V gene: TRBV28; CDR3 protein: CASREPGLATETQYF
J gene: TRBJ2-5; V gene: TRBV24-1; CDR3 protein: CATSETDRMETQYF
J gene: TRBJ1-2; V gene: TRBV12-3/TRBV12-4; CDR3 protein: CASSLVAGGYTF
J gene: TRBJ2-3; V gene: TRBV7-9; CDR3 protein: CASSSPRAFTDTQYF
J gene: TRBJ2-7; V gene: TRBV28; CDR3 protein: CASSSVRRAYEQYF
J gene: TRBJ2-7; V gene: TRBV7-9; CDR3 protein: CASSLGGRNEQYF
J gene: TRBJ2-2; V gene: TRBV3-1; CDR3 protein: CASSRTGGNTGELFF
J gene: TRBJ2-7; V gene: TRBV27; CDR3 protein: CASSLSQGVRDEQYF
J gene: TRBJ2-7; V gene: TRBV2; CDR3 protein: CASSELLSSYEQYF
J gene: TRBJ2-2; V gene: TRBV28; CDR3 protein: CASSPRWSGELFF
J gene: TRBJ2-3; V gene: TRBV20-1; CDR3 protein: CSAPIWTSGVDTQYF
J gene: TRBJ1-4; V gene: TRBV18; CDR3 protein: CASSALPGTLNEKLFF
J gene: TRBJ2-3; V gene: TRBV7-3; CDR3 protein: CASSLLGMSTDTQYF
J gene: TRBJ1-6; V gene: TRBV20-1; CDR3 protein: CSVRQGDSPLHF
J gene: TRBJ2-7; V gene: TRBV3-1; CDR3 protein: CASSQDSSYEQYF
J gene: TRBJ2-7; V gene: TRBV6-1; CDR3 protein: CASRNRGLYEQYF
J gene: TRBJ1-5; V gene: TRBV10-3; CDR3 protein: CAISVQGDQPQHF
J gene: TRBJ1-6; V gene: TRBV5-5; CDR3 protein: CASSLGPFEGEGHSPLHF